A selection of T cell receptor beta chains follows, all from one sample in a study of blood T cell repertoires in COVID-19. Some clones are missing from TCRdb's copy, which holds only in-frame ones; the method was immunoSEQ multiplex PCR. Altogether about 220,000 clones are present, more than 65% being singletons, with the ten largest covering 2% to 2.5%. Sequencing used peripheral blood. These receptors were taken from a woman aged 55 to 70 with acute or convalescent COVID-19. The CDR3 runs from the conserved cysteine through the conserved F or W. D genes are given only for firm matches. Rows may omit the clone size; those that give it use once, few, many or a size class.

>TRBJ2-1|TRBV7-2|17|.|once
CASSLDGGRLGRNEQFF
TGTGCCAGCAGCTTAGACGGAGGGAGACTAGGGCGCAATGAGCAGTTCTTC
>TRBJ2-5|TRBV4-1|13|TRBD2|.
CASSQGLAETQYF
TGCGCCAGCAGCCAAGGACTAGCGGAGACCCAGTACTTC
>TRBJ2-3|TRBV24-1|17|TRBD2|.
CATSDPTSGGAGDTQYF
TGTGCCACCAGTGATCCGACTAGCGGGGGGGCGGGTGATACGCAGTATTTT
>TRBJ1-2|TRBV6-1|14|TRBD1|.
CASSDGQGQFGYTF
TGTGCCAGCAGTGACGGACAGGGTCAGTTTGGCTACACCTTC
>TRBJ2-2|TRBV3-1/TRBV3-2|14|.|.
CASSQGASTGELFF
TGTGCCAGCAGCCAAGGGGCTTCGACCGGGGAGCTGTTTTTT
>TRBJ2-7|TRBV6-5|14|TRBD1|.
CASSYGQAGGEQYF
TGTGCCAGCAGTTACGGACAGGCTGGGGGCGAGCAGTACTTC
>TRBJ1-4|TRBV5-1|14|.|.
CASSLTGNNEKLFF
TGCGCCAGCAGCTTGACAGGGAATAATGAAAAACTGTTTTTT
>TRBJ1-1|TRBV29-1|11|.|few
CSAAGPEEAFF
TGCAGCGCCGCGGGCCCCGAAGAAGCTTTCTTT
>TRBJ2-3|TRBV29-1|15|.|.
CSVGKNPGNTDTQYF
TGCAGCGTTGGCAAGAACCCGGGGAACACAGATACGCAGTATTTT
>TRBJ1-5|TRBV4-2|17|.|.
CASSQAPGAEDYQPQHF
TGTGCCAGCAGCCAAGCCCCGGGAGCCGAGGACTATCAGCCCCAGCATTTT
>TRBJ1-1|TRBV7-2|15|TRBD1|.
CASRRDRGLNTEAFF
TGTGCCAGCCGAAGGGACAGGGGGTTGAACACTGAAGCTTTCTTT
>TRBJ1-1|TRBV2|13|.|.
CASSDQGYTEAFF
TGTGCCAGCAGTGATCAGGGTTACACTGAAGCTTTCTTT
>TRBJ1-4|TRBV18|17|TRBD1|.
CASSLRSTGATNEKLFF
TGTGCCAGCTCTCTCCGGTCGACAGGGGCAACTAATGAAAAACTGTTTTTT
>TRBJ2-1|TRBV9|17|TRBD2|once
CASSVVAGGPSYNEQFF
TGTGCCAGCAGCGTAGTGGCGGGGGGGCCTTCCTACAATGAGCAGTTCTTC
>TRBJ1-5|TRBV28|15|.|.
CASSMRQVRNQPQHF
TGTGCCAGCAGTATGAGACAGGTCCGCAATCAGCCCCAGCATTTT
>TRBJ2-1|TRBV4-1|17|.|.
CASSQARGGNSYNEQFF
TGCGCCAGCAGCCAGGCCAGAGGCGGGAACTCCTACAATGAGCAGTTCTTC
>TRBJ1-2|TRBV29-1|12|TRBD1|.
CSVERTGAGYTF
TGCAGCGTTGAAAGGACAGGGGCCGGCTACACCTTC
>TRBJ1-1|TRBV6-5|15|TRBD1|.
CASSPRTGRTTEAFF
TGTGCCAGCAGTCCCCGGACAGGGCGAACGACTGAAGCTTTCTTT
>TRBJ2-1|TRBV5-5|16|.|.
CASSPSPGKIGNEQFF
TGTGCCAGCAGCCCCAGCCCAGGGAAAATCGGAAATGAGCAGTTCTTC
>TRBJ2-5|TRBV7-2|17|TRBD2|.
CASSLVAGTIRRGTQYF
TGTGCCAGCAGCTTAGTGGCGGGGACTATTCGCCGGGGGACCCAGTACTTC
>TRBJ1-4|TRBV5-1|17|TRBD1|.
CASSTGTGAGIYEKLFF
TGCGCCAGCAGCACTGGGACAGGCGCCGGAATATATGAAAAACTGTTTTTT
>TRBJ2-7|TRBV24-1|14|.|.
CATSDAGRGYEQYF
TGTGCCACCAGTGACGCCGGAAGGGGCTACGAGCAGTACTTC
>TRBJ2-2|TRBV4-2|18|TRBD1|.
CASSQDPRTGSNTGELFF
TGTGCCAGCAGCCAAGATCCCCGGACAGGGAGCAACACCGGGGAGCTGTTTTTT
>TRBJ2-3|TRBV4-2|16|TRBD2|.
CASSRGTSGNTDTQYF
TGTGCCAGCAGCCGCGGGACTAGCGGTAACACAGATACGCAGTATTTT
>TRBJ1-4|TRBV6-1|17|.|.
CASSARGGMTFNEKLFF
TGTGCCAGCAGTGCCCGTGGGGGGATGACCTTTAATGAAAAACTGTTTTTT
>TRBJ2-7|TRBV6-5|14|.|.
CASSRYRDTGEQYF
TGTGCCAGCAGCCGTTACAGGGACACGGGCGAGCAGTACTTC
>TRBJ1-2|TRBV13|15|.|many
CASSTWTEFNYGYTF
TGTGCCAGCAGCACATGGACAGAGTTTAACTATGGCTACACCTTC
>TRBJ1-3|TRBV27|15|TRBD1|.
CASSVQGTSGNTIYF
TGTGCCAGCAGCGTACAGGGGACCTCTGGAAACACCATATATTTT
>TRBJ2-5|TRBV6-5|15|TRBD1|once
CASSPDRVSSETQYF
TGTGCCAGCAGTCCCGACAGGGTGAGCTCCGAGACCCAGTACTTC
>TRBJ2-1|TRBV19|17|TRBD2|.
CASSTHSGPDWWNEQFF
TGTGCCAGTAGTACTCATAGCGGGCCCGATTGGTGGAATGAGCAGTTCTTC
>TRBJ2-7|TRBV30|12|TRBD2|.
CAWSRAGGEQYF
TGTGCCTGGAGTCGGGCGGGGGGCGAGCAGTACTTC
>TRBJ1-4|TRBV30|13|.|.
CAWSVKSNEKLFF
TGTGCCTGGAGTGTAAAGAGTAATGAAAAACTGTTTTTT
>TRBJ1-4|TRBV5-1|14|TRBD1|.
CASSFGTGREKLFF
TGCGCCAGCAGCTTCGGGACAGGGCGTGAAAAACTGTTTTTT
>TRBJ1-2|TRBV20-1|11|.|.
CSARVSYGYTF
TGCAGTGCTAGAGTCTCCTATGGCTACACCTTC
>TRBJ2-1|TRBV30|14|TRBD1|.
CAWDRQGSYNEQFF
TGTGCCTGGGATAGACAGGGAAGTTACAATGAGCAGTTCTTC